Below are 22 T cell receptor beta chains sequenced from a single sample in a study of T cell responses to AZD1222 COVID-19 vaccine. The table came from immunoSEQ multiplex PCR; TCRdb's copy has only in-frame clones and leaves some out. The sample consists of 130,000 to 150,000 clones, approximately 89% of them appearing once. The sample consisted of peripheral blood, taken 28 days after the second AZD1222 dose. These receptors originate from an adult who received the AZD1222 COVID-19 vaccine.

The chain has TRBV30 and TRBJ1-1, with 8 bases fitting TRBD1. J was trimmed by 1 base and V by 1 base; bases with no gene match: 2. This CDR3 has 14 amino acids. CDR1 is GTSNPN and CDR2 is SVGIG in the germline V gene (reference sequence). DNA of the CDR3: TGTGCCTGGAGTGCCGGGACAGGGAACACTGAAGCTTTCTTT. It specifies CAWSAGTGNTEAFF.

This clone was counted once. The chain links TRBV7-9 to TRBJ2-1; TRBD1 matches at 7 bases. This CDR3 contains 15 residues. Looked up from germline, CDR1 is SEHNR and CDR2 is FQNEAQ (reference sequence). V shed 1 base, J shed 6 bases, and the junction held 6 bases outside the gene matches. CDR3 amino acids: CASSLVGGGFNEQFF. CDR3 DNA sequence: TGTGCCAGCAGCTTAGTAGGGGGCGGTTTCAATGAGCAGTTCTTC.

CDR3 DNA: TGTGCCTGGAGTCGGGAGGGTAGTGGAAACACCATATATTTT. It is translated as CAWSREGSGNTIYF. The chain is built from TRBV30 and TRBJ1-3; D call uncertain. V lost 2 bases to trimming and J lost 3 bases, with 11 bases between them. The CDR3 length is 14 residues. From germline, CDR1 is GTSNPN and CDR2 SVGIG (reference sequence).

This rearrangement joins TRBV5-1 to TRBJ2-2, with a weak D call TRBD1 (6 bases). The CDR3 length is 13 residues. Deletions cut 5 bases from V and 5 bases from J, with 10 bases between. Germline loops: CDR1 SGHRS, CDR2 YFSETQ. The DNA for the CDR3 is TGCGCCAGCAGGCCCCAGGGGACCGGGGAGCTGTTTTTT. This gives the protein CASRPQGTGELFF.

This clone was picked up one time. This sequence joins TRBV24-1 and TRBJ2-5, with 7 bases fitting TRBD2. V gave up 4 bases and J gave up 4 bases; unmatched junction bases: 2. Germline-derived CDR1 and CDR2 are KGHDR and SFDVKD. The CDR3 is 13 residues long. In nucleotides, the CDR3 is TGTGCCACCAGTGAGGGGAGGGTAGAGACCCAGTACTTC. Its protein product is CATSEGRVETQYF.

The J gene is TRBJ2-5, the V gene TRBV7-9; D not certain. The CDR3 spans 12 residues. In germline, CDR1 is SEHNR, CDR2 FQNEAQ (reference sequence). V was clipped by 2 bases and J by 5 bases, with 6 bases between them. CDR3 in amino acids: CASSLLGETQYF. The CDR3, as DNA: TGTGCCAGCAGCTTACTTGGGGAGACCCAGTACTTC.

The chain couples TRBV7-2 to TRBJ2-7, with 8 bases that match TRBD2. The junction had 6 bases not matched to a gene; V was cut back by 4 bases and J by 4 bases. From germline, CDR1 is SGHTA and CDR2 FQGNSA. The CDR3 length is 14 residues. The CDR3 DNA follows: TGTGCCAGCAGCTCTAGCGGGCTCCAATACGAGCAGTACTTC. Protein product: CASSSSGLQYEQYF.

The V and J genes are TRBV7-9 and TRBJ1-5; D remains unclear. Trimming stripped 4 bases from V and 5 bases from J, with 9 bases between. CDR3 length equals 13 residues. Per the germline V gene, CDR1 is SEHNR and CDR2 is FQNEAQ (reference sequence). CDR3 DNA sequence: TGTGCCAGCAGCTCTCAAGGCGATCAGCCCCAGCATTTT. Translation: CASSSQGDQPQHF. Complete variable domain (other parts from reference TRBV7-9 and TRBJ1-5): DTGVSQNPRHKITKRGQNVTFRCDPISEHNRLYWYRQTLGQGPEFLTYFQNEAQLEKSRLLSDRFSAERPKGSFSTLEIQRTEQGDSAMYLCASSSQGDQPQHFGDGTRLSIL.

The chain employs TRBV5-6 and TRBJ1-5; no definite D call. The V and J ends lost 3 bases and 0 bases respectively, with 7 bases between them. CDR1 and CDR2 from the germline V gene are SGHDT and YYEEEE. The CDR3 sequence is 14 residues long. CDR3 sequence reads: CASSYQPSNQPQHF. DNA of the CDR3: TGTGCCAGCAGCTACCAGCCTAGCAATCAGCCCCAGCATTTT.

CDR3 region: CASSLRTSGYYEQYF. CDR3 DNA sequence: TGTGCCAGCAGTCTCCGGACTAGCGGGTACTACGAGCAGTACTTC. J is TRBJ2-7 and V is TRBV28; TRBD2 aligns across 11 bases. CDR1 is MDHEN and CDR2 is SYDVKM in the germline V gene. J lost 3 bases, V lost 5 bases, and 6 bases had no gene match. This CDR3 contains 15 residues.

The V and J genes are TRBV5-1 and TRBJ1-3; D ambiguous. V lost 4 bases and J lost 4, with 6 bases in between. Germline loops: CDR1 SGHRS, CDR2 YFSETQ. This CDR3 region has 12 residues. The CDR3 DNA is TGCGCCAGCAGCCCCTCGGGAAACACCATATATTTT. Its translation: CASSPSGNTIYF.

The chain couples TRBV28 to TRBJ1-5; 8 bases map to TRBD1. Germline values: CDR1 MDHEN, CDR2 SYDVKM. The CDR3 totals 15 residues. The trim removed 4 bases at V and 6 bases at J, leaving 8 bases unmatched. The CDR3 loop reads CASSSMDREGQPQHF. The CDR3 DNA is TGTGCCAGCAGTTCCATGGACAGGGAAGGTCAGCCCCAGCATTTT.

This clone is a singleton in its sample. The chain is built from TRBV19 and TRBJ2-1; D not certain. Between the trimmed V and J ends, which lost 6 bases and 4 bases, there was a span of 7 bases. The CDR3 totals 12 residues. CDR1 is LNHDA, CDR2 SQIVND, per germline (reference sequence). The chain's CDR3 is CASRLGYNEQFF. DNA of the CDR3: TGTGCCAGTAGACTCGGGTACAATGAGCAGTTCTTC.

This chain connects TRBV21-1 to TRBJ2-7; TRBD2, the table's D call, lacks a check against the DNA. TRBV21-1 counts as a pseudogene. This CDR3 contains 14 residues. CDR3 residues: CASSKGSYGYEQYF. The CDR3 DNA sequence: TGTGCCAGCAGCAAAGGATCTTACGGGTACGAGCAGTACTTC.

This clone was observed a single time. This chain connects TRBV6-1 to TRBJ2-1, with D unclear. The CDR3 extends over 16 amino acids. V gave up 0 bases and J gave up 1 base, with 10 bases separating them. Germline CDR1 is MNHNS and CDR2 is SASEGT. The CDR3 DNA follows: TGTGCCAGCAGTGAAGCTCGTGGCGATTCCTACAATGAGCAGTTCTTC. Translated, it gives CASSEARGDSYNEQFF.

The V call is TRBV28, the J call TRBJ2-7, with D perhaps TRBD2 (7 bases). Trimming left V 5 bases short and J 1 base short, with 12 bases between. CDR1 is MDHEN, CDR2 SYDVKM, per germline. The CDR3 covers 14 residues. The CDR3 nucleotides read TGTGCCAGCAGTGCCAGGGGAGGGTCCTACGAGCAGTACTTC. This gives the protein CASSARGGSYEQYF. Complete variable domain (other parts from reference TRBV28 and TRBJ2-7): DVKVTQSSRYLVKRTGEKVFLECVQDMDHENMFWYRQDPGLGLRLIYFSYDVKMKEKGDIPEGYSVSREKKERFSLILESASTNQTSMYLCASSARGGSYEQYFGPGTRLTVT.

This clone has only one observation. J is TRBJ1-1 and V is TRBV28; D is unresolved. V lost 6 bases and J 0 bases, leaving 14 bases between the germline ends. The CDR3 extends over 15 amino acids. Per the germline V gene, CDR1 is MDHEN and CDR2 is SYDVKM. In nucleotides, the CDR3 is TGTGCCAGCAGGGAACGTTGGGCGGTGAACACTGAAGCTTTCTTT. It specifies CASRERWAVNTEAFF.

This clone was recorded only once. The chain combines TRBV3-1 (or the pseudogene TRBV3-2) with TRBJ1-4, with no clear D. With 8 bases removed from V and 5 bases from J, the gap between germline ends came to 12 bases. CDR1 LGHDT and CDR2 YNNKEL come from the germline V gene (reference sequence). CDR3 length: 13 amino acids. The CDR3 nucleotides are TGTGCCAGCCTGGGCGCGCCGAATGAAAAACTGTTTTTT. It yields the protein CASLGAPNEKLFF.

This chain links TRBV7-2 with TRBJ1-3; no firm D call. CDR1 and CDR2 (germline): SGHTA, FQGNSA. Trimming removed 4 bases from V and 2 bases from J, with 15 bases in between. The CDR3 has 16 residues. CDR3 residues: CASSSSGRVAGNTIYF. In DNA, the CDR3 is TGTGCCAGCAGCTCTAGTGGGAGAGTGGCTGGAAACACCATATATTTT.

This clone was detected only a few times. The chain employs TRBV4-1 and TRBJ2-2; D gene unclear. Looked up from germline, CDR1 is MGHRA and CDR2 is YSYEKL. The ends were cut back, 4 bases at V and 1 base at J, with 13 bases in the middle. The CDR3 contains 16 residues. CDR3 protein: CASSPTAPGNTGELFF. The CDR3 coding sequence is TGCGCCAGCAGCCCAACCGCCCCGGGGAACACCGGGGAGCTGTTTTTT.

The chain joins TRBV19 to TRBJ2-7, with D maybe TRBD2 (6 bases). Trimming removed 10 bases from V and 0 bases from J, with 13 bases in between. The CDR3 has 13 residues. Per the germline V gene, CDR1 is LNHDA and CDR2 is SQIVND (reference sequence). DNA for the CDR3: TGTGCCACCTCGGAGGGCCTCTCCTACGAGCAGTACTTC. Its translation is CATSEGLSYEQYF.

The J gene is TRBJ2-5, the V gene TRBV18; unclear D gene. Germline assignment: CDR1 KGHSH and CDR2 LQKENI. The CDR3 totals 14 residues. Trimming stripped 2 bases from V and 5 bases from J, with 12 bases between. The chain's CDR3 is CASSPRMGRETQYF. The CDR3 bases are TGTGCCAGCTCACCAAGGATGGGAAGGGAGACCCAGTACTTC.